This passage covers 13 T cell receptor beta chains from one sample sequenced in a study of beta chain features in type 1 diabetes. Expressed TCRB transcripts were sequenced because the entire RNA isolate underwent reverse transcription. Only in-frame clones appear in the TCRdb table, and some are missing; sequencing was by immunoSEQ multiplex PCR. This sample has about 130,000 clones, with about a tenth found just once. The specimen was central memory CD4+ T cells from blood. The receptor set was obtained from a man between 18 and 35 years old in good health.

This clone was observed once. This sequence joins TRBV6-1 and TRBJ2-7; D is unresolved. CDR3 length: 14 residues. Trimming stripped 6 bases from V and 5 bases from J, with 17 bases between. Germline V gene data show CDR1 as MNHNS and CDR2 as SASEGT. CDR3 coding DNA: TGTGCCAGCAGCGACCGATGGCAGAGCGACGAGCAGTACTTC. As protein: CASSDRWQSDEQYF.

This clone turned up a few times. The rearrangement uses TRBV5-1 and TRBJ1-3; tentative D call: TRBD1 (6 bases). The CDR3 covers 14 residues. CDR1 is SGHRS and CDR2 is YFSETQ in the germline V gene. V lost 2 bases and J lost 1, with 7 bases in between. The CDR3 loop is CASSLQGSGNTIYF. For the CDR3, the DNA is TGCGCCAGCAGCTTACAGGGATCTGGAAACACCATATATTTT.

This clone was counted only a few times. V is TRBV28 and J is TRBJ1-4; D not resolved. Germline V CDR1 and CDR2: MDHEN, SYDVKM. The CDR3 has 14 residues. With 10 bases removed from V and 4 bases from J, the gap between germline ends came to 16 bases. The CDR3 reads CAINRGGDNEKLFF. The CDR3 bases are TGTGCCATCAACCGGGGTGGGGATAATGAAAAACTGTTTTTT.

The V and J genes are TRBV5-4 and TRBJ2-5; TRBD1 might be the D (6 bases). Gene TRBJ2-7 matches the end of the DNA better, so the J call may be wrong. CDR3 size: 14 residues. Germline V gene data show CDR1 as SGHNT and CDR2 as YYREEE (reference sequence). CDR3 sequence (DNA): TGTGCCAGCAGTCGACAGGACCCCCGGGACGAGCAGTACTTC. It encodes CASSRQDPRDEQYF.

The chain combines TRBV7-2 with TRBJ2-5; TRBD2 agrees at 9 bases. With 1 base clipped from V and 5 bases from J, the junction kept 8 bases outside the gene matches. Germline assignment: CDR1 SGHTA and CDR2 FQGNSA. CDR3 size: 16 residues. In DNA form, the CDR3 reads TGTGCCAGCAGCTTAGACGTGCGGGGGGGCGGGGAGACCCAGTACTTC. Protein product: CASSLDVRGGGETQYF.

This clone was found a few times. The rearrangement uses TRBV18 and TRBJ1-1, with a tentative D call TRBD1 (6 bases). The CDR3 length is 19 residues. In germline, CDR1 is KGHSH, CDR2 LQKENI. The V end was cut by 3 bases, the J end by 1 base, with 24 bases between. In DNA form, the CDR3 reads TGTGCCAGCTCACCCCGTCTTGAAACTAACAGGGTGGGGAACACTGAAGCTTTCTTT. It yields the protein CASSPRLETNRVGNTEAFF.

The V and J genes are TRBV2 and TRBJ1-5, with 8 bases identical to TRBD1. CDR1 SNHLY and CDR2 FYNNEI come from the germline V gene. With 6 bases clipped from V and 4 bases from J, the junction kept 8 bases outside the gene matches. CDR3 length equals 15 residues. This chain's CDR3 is CASRTDRAPNQPQHF. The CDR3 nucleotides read TGTGCCAGCAGAACGGACAGGGCACCGAATCAGCCCCAGCATTTT.

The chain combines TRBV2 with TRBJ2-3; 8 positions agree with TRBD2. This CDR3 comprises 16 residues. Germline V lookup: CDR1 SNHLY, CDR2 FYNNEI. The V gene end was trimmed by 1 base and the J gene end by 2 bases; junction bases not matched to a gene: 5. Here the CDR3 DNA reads TGTGCCAGCAGTGAAGTCAGTAGCGGGATCACAGATACGCAGTATTTT. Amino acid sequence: CASSEVSSGITDTQYF. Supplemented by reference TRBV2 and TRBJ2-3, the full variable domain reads EPEVTQTPSHQVTQMGQEVILRCVPISNHLYFYWYRQILGQKVEFLVSFYNNEISEKSEIFDDQFSVERPDGSNFTLKIRSTKLEDSAMYFCASSEVSSGITDTQYFGPGTRLTVL.

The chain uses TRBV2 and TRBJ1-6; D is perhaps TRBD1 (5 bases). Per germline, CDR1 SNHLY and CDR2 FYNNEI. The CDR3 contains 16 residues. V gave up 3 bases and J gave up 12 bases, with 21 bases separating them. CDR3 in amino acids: CASSEGWTRGVGPLHF. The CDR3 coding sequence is TGTGCCAGCAGTGAGGGGTGGACACGGGGGGTCGGACCCCTCCACTTT.

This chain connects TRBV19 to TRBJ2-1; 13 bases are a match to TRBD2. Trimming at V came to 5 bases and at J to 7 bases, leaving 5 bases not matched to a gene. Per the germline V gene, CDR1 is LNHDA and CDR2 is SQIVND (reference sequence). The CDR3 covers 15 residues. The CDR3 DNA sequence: TGTGCCAGTAGTCGGACTAGCGGGGGTAGTAATGAGCAGTTCTTC. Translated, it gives CASSRTSGGSNEQFF.

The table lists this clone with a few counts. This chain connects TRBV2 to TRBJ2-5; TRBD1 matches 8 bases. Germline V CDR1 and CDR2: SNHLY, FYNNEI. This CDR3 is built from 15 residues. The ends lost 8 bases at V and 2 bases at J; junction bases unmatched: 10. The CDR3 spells CASCPQGQAQETQYF. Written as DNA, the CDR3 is TGTGCCAGCTGCCCGCAGGGACAGGCACAAGAGACCCAGTACTTC.

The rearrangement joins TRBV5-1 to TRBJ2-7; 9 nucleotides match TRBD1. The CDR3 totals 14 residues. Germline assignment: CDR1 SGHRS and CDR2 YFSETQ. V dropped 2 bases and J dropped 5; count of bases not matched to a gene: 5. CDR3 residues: CASSLQGALNEQYF. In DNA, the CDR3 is TGCGCCAGCAGCTTACAGGGGGCGTTGAACGAGCAGTACTTC.

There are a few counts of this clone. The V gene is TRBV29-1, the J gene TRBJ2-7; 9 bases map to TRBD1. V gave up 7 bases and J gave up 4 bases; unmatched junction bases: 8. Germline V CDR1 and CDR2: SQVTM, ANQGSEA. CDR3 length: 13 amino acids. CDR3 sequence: CSAHGQGRYEQYF. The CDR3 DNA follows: TGCAGCGCGCACGGACAGGGGAGATACGAGCAGTACTTC.